Detailed here is one T cell receptor beta chain. The data originate from a study of control samples from healthy donors and cancer patients. Repertoires were generated with immunoSEQ multiplex PCR, while TCRdb's copy carries only in-frame clones and drops some. The sample includes 100,000 to 150,000 clones, roughly nine tenths of them seen just once. V lost 3 bases, J lost 4 bases, and 4 bases stayed unmatched. The CDR3 covers 15 residues. Germline V lookup: CDR1 SGHTA, CDR2 FQGTGA. The receptor was isolated from a man aged 45-60 years with head and neck cancer. Sequenced sample: PBMCs. The rearrangement links TRBV7-3 to TRBJ2-2, with 8 bases that match TRBD1. The CDR3 reads CASSFRQGPTGELFF. In DNA form, the CDR3 reads TGTGCCAGCAGCTTCAGACAGGGGCCCACCGGGGAGCTGTTTTTT.